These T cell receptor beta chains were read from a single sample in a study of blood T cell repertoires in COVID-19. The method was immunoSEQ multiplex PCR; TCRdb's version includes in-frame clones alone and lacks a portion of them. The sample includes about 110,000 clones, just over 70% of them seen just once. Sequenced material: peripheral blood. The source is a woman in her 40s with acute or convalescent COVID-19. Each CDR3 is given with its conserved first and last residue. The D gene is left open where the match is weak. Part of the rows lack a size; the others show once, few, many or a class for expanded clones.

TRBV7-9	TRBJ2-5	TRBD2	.	TGTGCCAGCAGCTTACTAGCGGGGAACCAAGAGACCCAGTACTTC	CASSLLAGNQETQYF
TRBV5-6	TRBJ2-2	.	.	TGTGCCAGCAGCCACACAGGAAACACCGGGGAGCTGTTTTTT	CASSHTGNTGELFF
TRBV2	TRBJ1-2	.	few	TGTGCCAGCAGTGCCCAACAGGGAGGGGCTGGCTACACCTTC	CASSAQQGGAGYTF
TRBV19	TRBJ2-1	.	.	TGTGCCAGTAGTATAGGAGGCGGGGTGCCCTACAATGAGCAGTTCTTC	CASSIGGGVPYNEQFF
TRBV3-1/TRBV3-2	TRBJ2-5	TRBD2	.	TGTGCCAGCAGTTTGACTAGCGGGCAAGAGACCCAGTACTTC	CASSLTSGQETQYF
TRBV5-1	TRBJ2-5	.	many	TGCGCCACACGACTAGACCAAGAGACCCAGTACTTC	CATRLDQETQYF
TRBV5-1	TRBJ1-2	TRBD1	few	TGCGCCAGCAGCCCGGGACAGGGAGTACGGGGCTACACCTTC	CASSPGQGVRGYTF
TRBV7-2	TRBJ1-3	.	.	TGTGCCAGCAGCTCAGGGTCTGGAAACACCATATATTTT	CASSSGSGNTIYF
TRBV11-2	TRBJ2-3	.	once	TGTGCCAGCAGCCTACTTCCCCCCAGCACAGATACGCAGTATTTT	CASSLLPPSTDTQYF
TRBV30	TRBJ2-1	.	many	TGTGCCTGGAGGGCAGTTTACAATGAGCAGTTCTTC	CAWRAVYNEQFF
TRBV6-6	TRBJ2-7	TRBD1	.	TGTGCCAGCAGCCCGACACCGGGACAGGGAAAGGAGCAGTACTTC	CASSPTPGQGKEQYF
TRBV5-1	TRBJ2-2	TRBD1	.	TGCGCCGAACAGGGGGCGCGGACCGGGGAGCTGTTTTTT	CAEQGARTGELFF
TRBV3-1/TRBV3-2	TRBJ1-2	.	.	TGTGCCAGCATCAATAGCCTGGGGGGAACTAACTATGGCTACACCTTC	CASINSLGGTNYGYTF
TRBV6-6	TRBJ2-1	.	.	TGTGCCAGCAGCCACGGACAGGAGCAGTTCTTC	CASSHGQEQFF
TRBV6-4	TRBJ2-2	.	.	TGTGCCAGCAGTGAGAGTATCTTCACCGGGGAGCTGTTTTTT	CASSESIFTGELFF
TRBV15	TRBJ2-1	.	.	TGTGCCACCAAGATGGCAGGCTCCTACAATGAGCAGTTCTTC	CATKMAGSYNEQFF
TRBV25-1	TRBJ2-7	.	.	TGTGCCAGCAGTAATACCCTAGGGGGACATAACGCCTACGAGCAGTACTTC	CASSNTLGGHNAYEQYF
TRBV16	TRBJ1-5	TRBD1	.	TGTGCCAGCAGCCCACGACAGGGCCCCCAGCCCCAGCATTTT	CASSPRQGPQPQHF
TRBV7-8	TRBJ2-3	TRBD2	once	TGTGCCAGCAGCAAACGACTAGCGGGGGGGCCATCAGATACGCAGTATTTT	CASSKRLAGGPSDTQYF
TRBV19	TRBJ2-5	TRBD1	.	TGTGCCAGCACCATTACAGGGGGACAGGGGGAGACCCAGTACTTC	CASTITGGQGETQYF
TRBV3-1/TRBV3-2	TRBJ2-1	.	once	TGTGCCAGCACCGCACAGGGCTATGAGCAGTTCTTC	CASTAQGYEQFF
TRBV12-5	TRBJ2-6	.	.	TGTGCTAGTGGTTTCGCTGGGGCCAACGTCCTGACTTTC	CASGFAGANVLTF
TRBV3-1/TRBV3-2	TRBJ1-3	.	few	TGTGCCAGCAGCCAAGATTTCAGCTCTGGAAACACCATATATTTT	CASSQDFSSGNTIYF
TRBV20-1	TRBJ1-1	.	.	TGCAGTGCTAGGCGCGTTTATGAAGCTTTCTTT	CSARRVYEAFF
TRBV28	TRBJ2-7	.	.	TGTGCCAGCATAGGGGCTACATTCTCCTACGAGCAGTACTTC	CASIGATFSYEQYF
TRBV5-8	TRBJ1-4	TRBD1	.	TGTGCCAGCAGCTTGTATACAGGGGGCGGTGAAAAACTGTTTTTT	CASSLYTGGGEKLFF
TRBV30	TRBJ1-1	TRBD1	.	TGTGCCTGGAGTGTATTGGACAGGGGACTGAACACTGAAGCTTTCTTT	CAWSVLDRGLNTEAFF
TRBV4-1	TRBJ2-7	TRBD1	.	TGCGCCAGCAGCCAGGGACAGGGGGCGAGGCACGAGCAGTACTTC	CASSQGQGARHEQYF
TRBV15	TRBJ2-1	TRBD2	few	TGTGCCACCAGTTCTGGGAGTAGCGGGGGCTACAATGAGCAGTTCTTC	CATSSGSSGGYNEQFF
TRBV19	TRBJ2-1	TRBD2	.	TGTGCCAGTAGCCTAGCGGACCATTACAATGAGCAGTTCTTC	CASSLADHYNEQFF
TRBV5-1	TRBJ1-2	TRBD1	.	TGCGCCAGCAGCCGCGACGCGACAGGGGGAGATGGCTACACCTTC	CASSRDATGGDGYTF
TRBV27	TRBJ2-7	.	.	TGTGCCAGCAGTTTATCGATAGGGGGTAACGAGCAGTACTTC	CASSLSIGGNEQYF
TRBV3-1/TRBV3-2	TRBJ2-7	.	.	TGTGCCAGCAGCCCAATGGCTGCGGATCCCTACGAGCAGTACTTC	CASSPMAADPYEQYF
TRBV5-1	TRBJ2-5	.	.	TGCGCCAGCAGCCCAAAGGGGGGGGACCAAGAGACCCAGTACTTC	CASSPKGGDQETQYF
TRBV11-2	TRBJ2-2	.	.	TGTGCCAGCAGCTTAGGAATGGGGCACGGGGAGCTGTTTTTT	CASSLGMGHGELFF
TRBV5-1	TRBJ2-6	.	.	TGCGCCAGCAGCGTACAGGGACCCCCTGGGGCCAACGTCCTGACTTTC	CASSVQGPPGANVLTF
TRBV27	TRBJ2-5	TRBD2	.	TGTGCCAGCAGTTTTTATAGCGGGGGCCTCTCCCAAGAGACCCAGTACTTC	CASSFYSGGLSQETQYF
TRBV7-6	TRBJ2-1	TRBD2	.	TGTGCCAGCAGCTTAGGTACTAGCGGGAACAATGAGCAGTTCTTC	CASSLGTSGNNEQFF
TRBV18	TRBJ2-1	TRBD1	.	TGTGCCAGCTCACCCCGGGACAGGGGAGGTGAGCAGTTCTTC	CASSPRDRGGEQFF
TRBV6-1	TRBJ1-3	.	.	TGTGCCAGCAGTGAAGCTCTCGGAAACACCATATATTTT	CASSEALGNTIYF
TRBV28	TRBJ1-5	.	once	TGTGCCAGCAGTGCCCCGGACAGCCATTATCAGCCCCAGCATTTT	CASSAPDSHYQPQHF
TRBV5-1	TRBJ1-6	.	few	TGCGCCAGCAGCTTGGGGATCAGGGATTCACCCCTCCACTTT	CASSLGIRDSPLHF
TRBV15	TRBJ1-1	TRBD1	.	TGTGCCACCAGCACCCCACAGGGGTTAACTGAAGCTTTCTTT	CATSTPQGLTEAFF
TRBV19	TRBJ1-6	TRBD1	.	TGTGCCAGTAGTATAGCCCCCCGGACAGGGAGGAGTTCACCCCTCCACTTT	CASSIAPRTGRSSPLHF
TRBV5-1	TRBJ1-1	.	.	TGCGCCAGCAGCCCCCGAGGGTCTGAAGCTTTCTTT	CASSPRGSEAFF
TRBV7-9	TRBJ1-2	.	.	TGTGCCAGCAGCTTATCCGGCAGGGGAGAGAGCTACACCTTC	CASSLSGRGESYTF